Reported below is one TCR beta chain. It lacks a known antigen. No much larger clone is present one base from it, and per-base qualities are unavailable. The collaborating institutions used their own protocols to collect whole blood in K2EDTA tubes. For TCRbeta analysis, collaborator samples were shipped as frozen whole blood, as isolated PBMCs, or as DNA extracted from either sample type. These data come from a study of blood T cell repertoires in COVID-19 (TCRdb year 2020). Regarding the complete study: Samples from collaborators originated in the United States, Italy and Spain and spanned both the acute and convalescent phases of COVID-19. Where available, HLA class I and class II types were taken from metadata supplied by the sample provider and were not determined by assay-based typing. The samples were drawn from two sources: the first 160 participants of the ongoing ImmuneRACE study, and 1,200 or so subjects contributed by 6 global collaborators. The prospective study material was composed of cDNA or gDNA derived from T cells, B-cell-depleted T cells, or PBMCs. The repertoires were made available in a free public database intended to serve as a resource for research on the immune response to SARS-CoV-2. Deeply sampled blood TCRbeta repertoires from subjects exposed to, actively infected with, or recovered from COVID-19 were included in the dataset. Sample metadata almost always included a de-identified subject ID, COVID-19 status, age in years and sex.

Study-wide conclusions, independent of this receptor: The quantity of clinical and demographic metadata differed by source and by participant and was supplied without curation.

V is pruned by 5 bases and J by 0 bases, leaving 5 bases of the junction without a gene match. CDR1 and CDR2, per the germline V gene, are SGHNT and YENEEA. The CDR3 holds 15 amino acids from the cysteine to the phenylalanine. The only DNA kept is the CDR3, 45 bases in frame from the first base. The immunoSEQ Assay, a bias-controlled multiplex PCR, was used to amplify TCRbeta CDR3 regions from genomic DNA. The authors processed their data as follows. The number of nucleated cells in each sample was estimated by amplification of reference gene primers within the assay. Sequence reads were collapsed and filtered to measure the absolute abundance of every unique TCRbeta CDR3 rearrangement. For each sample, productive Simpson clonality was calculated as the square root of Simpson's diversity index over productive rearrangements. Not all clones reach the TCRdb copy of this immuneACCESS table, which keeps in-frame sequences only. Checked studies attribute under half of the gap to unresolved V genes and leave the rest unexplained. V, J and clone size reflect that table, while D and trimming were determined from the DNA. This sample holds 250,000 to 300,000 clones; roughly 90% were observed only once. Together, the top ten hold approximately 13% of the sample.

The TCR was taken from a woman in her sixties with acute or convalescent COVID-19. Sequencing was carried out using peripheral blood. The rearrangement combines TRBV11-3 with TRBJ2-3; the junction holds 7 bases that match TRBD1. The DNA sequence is TGTGCCAGCAGCACGACAGGGATTAGCACAGATACGCAGTATTTT. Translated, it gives CASSTTGISTDTQYF.